The present TCR beta chain was sequenced within a study of shared clonotypes between healthy human individuals. Study-level background: Plates per donor: three CD4 naive, three CD4 memory, two CD8 naive, one CD8 memory.

Genomic DNA belonging to each subset was distributed in equal measure over several immunoSEQ plates. TCRdb's copy holds only in-frame clones and misses some; the assay was immunoSEQ multiplex PCR. This sample has some 1.5 million clones, with around 95% found just once. In the case of this clone: Its target is unknown.

This CDR3 is built from 14 residues. V gave up 8 bases and J gave up 7 bases, with 18 bases separating them. CDR1 ENHRY and CDR2 SYGVKD come from the germline V gene. Study findings and constraints: Investigators collected only blood, and repertoires in tissues likely differ. All-four-donor shared clonotypes had higher generation probabilities than non-shared clonotypes did.

The chain is built from TRBV10-3 and TRBJ2-1; a weak D match, TRBD1 (5 bases). This TCR was recovered from a man between 25 and 39 years old in good health. The sample taken for sequencing was naive CD4+ T cells sorted from blood. Subset given: CD45RA+ positively selected. This chain's CDR3 is CAIGAQTIDNEQFF. CDR3 DNA sequence: TGTGCCATCGGGGCCCAAACGATTGATAATGAGCAGTTCTTC.